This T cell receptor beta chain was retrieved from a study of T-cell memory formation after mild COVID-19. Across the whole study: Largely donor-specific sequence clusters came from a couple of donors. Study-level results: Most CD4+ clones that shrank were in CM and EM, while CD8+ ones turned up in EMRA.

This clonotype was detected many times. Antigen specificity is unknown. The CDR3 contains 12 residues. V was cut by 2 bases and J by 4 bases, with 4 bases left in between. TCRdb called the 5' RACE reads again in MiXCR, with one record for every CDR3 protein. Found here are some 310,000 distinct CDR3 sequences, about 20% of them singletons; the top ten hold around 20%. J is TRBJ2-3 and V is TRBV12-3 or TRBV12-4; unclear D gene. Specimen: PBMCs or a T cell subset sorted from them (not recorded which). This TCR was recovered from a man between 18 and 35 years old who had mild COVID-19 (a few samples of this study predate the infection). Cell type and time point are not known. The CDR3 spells CASSLISDTQYF. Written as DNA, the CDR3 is TGTGCCAGCAGTTTAATTTCAGATACGCAGTATTTT.